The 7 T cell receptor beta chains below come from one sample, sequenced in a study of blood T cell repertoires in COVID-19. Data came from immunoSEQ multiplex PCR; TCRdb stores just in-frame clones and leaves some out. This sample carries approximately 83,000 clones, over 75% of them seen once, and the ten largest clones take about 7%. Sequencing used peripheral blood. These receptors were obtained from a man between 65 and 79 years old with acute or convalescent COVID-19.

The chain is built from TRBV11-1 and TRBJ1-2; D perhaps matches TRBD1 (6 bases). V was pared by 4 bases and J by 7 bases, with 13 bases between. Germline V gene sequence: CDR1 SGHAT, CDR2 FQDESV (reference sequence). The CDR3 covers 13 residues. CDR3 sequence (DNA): TGTGCCAGCAGCTCACAGGGTACCGGTGGCTACACCTTC. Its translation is CASSSQGTGGYTF.

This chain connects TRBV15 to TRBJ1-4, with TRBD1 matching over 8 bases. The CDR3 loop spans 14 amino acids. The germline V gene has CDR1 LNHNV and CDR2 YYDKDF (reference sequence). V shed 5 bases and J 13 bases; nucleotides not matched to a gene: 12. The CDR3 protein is CATSRDRGRIRLFF. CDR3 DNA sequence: TGTGCCACCAGCCGCGACAGGGGAAGGATAAGACTGTTTTTT.

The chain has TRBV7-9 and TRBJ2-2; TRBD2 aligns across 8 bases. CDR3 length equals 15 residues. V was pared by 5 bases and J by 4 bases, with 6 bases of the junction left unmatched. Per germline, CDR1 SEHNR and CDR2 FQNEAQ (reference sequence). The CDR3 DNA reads TGTGCCAGCAGCGTCTATAGCGGGGCCACCGGGGAGCTGTTTTTT. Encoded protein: CASSVYSGATGELFF. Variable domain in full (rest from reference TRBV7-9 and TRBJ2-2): DTGVSQNPRHKITKRGQNVTFRCDPISEHNRLYWYRQTLGQGPEFLTYFQNEAQLEKSRLLSDRFSAERPKGSFSTLEIQRTEQGDSAMYLCASSVYSGATGELFFGEGSRLTVL.

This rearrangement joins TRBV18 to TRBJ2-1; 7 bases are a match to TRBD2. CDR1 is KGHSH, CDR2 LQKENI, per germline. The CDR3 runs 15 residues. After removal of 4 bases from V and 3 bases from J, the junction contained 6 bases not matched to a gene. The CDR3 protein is CASSRGSEYYNEQFF. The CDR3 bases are TGTGCCAGCTCACGCGGGAGTGAGTACTACAATGAGCAGTTCTTC. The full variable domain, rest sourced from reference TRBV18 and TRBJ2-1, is NAGVMQNPRHLVRRRGQEARLRCSPMKGHSHVYWYRQLPEEGLKFMVYLQKENIIDESGMPKERFSAEFPKEGPSILRIQQVVRGDSAAYFCASSRGSEYYNEQFFGPGTRLTVL.

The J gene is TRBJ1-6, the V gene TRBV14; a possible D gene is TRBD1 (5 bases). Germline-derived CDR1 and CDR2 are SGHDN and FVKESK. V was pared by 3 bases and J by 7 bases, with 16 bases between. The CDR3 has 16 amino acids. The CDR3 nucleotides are TGTGCCAGCAGCCACCTCCTCCGGGGGGGGAATTCACCCCTCCACTTT. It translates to CASSHLLRGGNSPLHF.

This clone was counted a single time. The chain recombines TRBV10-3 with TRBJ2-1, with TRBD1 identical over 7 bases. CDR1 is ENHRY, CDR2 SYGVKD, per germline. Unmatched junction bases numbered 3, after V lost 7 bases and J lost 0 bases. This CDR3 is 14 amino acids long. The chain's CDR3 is CAIKGQSSYNEQFF. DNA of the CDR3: TGTGCCATCAAGGGACAGAGCTCCTACAATGAGCAGTTCTTC.

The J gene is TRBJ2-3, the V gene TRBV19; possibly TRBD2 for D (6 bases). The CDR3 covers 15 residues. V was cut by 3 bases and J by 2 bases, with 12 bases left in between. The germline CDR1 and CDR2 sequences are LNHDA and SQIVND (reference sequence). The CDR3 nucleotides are TGTGCCAGTAGTATTGGCGGGGTGGACACAGATACGCAGTATTTT. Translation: CASSIGGVDTDTQYF.